These T cell receptor beta chains were read from a single sample in a study of blood T cell repertoires in COVID-19. The assay was immunoSEQ multiplex PCR, and TCRdb's table has in-frame clones only and misses some. The repertoire holds approximately 120,000 clones, with around three quarters as singletons. The sequenced material came from peripheral blood. Every receptor here comes from a man aged 35-49 years with active or convalescent COVID-19. Each CDR3 is given with its conserved first and last residue. Fields, in order: CDR3 DNA, CDR3 protein, clone size, J gene, CDR3 length, D gene, V gene. D genes are given only for firm matches. A row's size may be missing; if present it is once, few, many or a size class.

DNA: TGTGCCAGCAGTGTGACTAGCGGGGTTACAGATACGCAGTATTTT
CDR3: CASSVTSGVTDTQYF
size: -
J: TRBJ2-3
length: 15
D: TRBD2
V: TRBV2

DNA: TGTGCCTGGAGTGTATCGGGACAGGCTCAACGAGGTTCACCCCTCCACTTT
CDR3: CAWSVSGQAQRGSPLHF
size: medium-sized
J: TRBJ1-6
length: 17
D: TRBD1
V: TRBV30

DNA: TGTGCCTGGAGTATATTGGGCGACCCCTTGGCAAAACTGTTTTTT
CDR3: CAWSILGDPLAKLFF
size: few
J: TRBJ1-4
length: 15
D: -
V: TRBV30

DNA: TGTGCCAGCAGCGTTGACGGGACAGGGGGTTCTGAAGCTTTCTTT
CDR3: CASSVDGTGGSEAFF
size: -
J: TRBJ1-1
length: 15
D: TRBD1
V: TRBV9

DNA: TGTGCCACCAGCAGATACAGGGGTGGTAATGAAAAACTGTTTTTT
CDR3: CATSRYRGGNEKLFF
size: -
J: TRBJ1-4
length: 15
D: TRBD1
V: TRBV15

DNA: TGTGCCTGGAGTGTACGAGGAGGGGAAGCTTTCTTT
CDR3: CAWSVRGGEAFF
size: -
J: TRBJ1-1
length: 12
D: -
V: TRBV30

DNA: TGTGCCAGCAGCGTAGATCGGACAGCTGCCTCCTACGAGCAGTACTTC
CDR3: CASSVDRTAASYEQYF
size: -
J: TRBJ2-7
length: 16
D: -
V: TRBV9

DNA: TGTGCCAGCACCGTTGGGAGGGGCCGGGGGAGCAATCAGCCCCAGCATTTT
CDR3: CASTVGRGRGSNQPQHF
size: -
J: TRBJ1-5
length: 17
D: -
V: TRBV21-1

DNA: TGTGCCAGCAGCTTGGCGGCAGGGGGCACGGGCGGCTATGGCTACACCTTC
CDR3: CASSLAAGGTGGYGYTF
size: -
J: TRBJ1-2
length: 17
D: TRBD1
V: TRBV11-2

DNA: TGTGCCAGCAGCGTAGGGACTGCCAGCGATACGCAGTATTTT
CDR3: CASSVGTASDTQYF
size: -
J: TRBJ2-3
length: 14
D: -
V: TRBV9

DNA: TGTGCCAGCAGTTCCCCCCGGACATACTACGAGCAGTACTTC
CDR3: CASSSPRTYYEQYF
size: -
J: TRBJ2-7
length: 14
D: -
V: TRBV27

DNA: TGTGCCAGCAGCTTAGCGGGATCGTCCTACAATGAGCAGTTCTTC
CDR3: CASSLAGSSYNEQFF
size: -
J: TRBJ2-1
length: 15
D: TRBD2
V: TRBV5-5

DNA: TGTGCCAGCTCACCACCTTGGGGACAGGGGGCCTCTGAAGCTTTCTTT
CDR3: CASSPPWGQGASEAFF
size: -
J: TRBJ1-1
length: 16
D: TRBD1
V: TRBV18

DNA: TGTGCCAGCAGCGGTCCGGCGAACACCGGGGAGCTGTTTTTT
CDR3: CASSGPANTGELFF
size: -
J: TRBJ2-2
length: 14
D: -
V: TRBV7-3

DNA: TGTGCCAGCAGTGCAGCCTACGAGCAGTACTTC
CDR3: CASSAAYEQYF
size: -
J: TRBJ2-7
length: 11
D: -
V: TRBV2

DNA: TGTGCCAGCAGCTGGGGCCTCTCTGGGGCCAACGTCCTGACTTTC
CDR3: CASSWGLSGANVLTF
size: -
J: TRBJ2-6
length: 15
D: -
V: TRBV5-6

DNA: TGTGCCAGCAGCTTTGAAACTCCCAGGGAGACCCAGTACTTC
CDR3: CASSFETPRETQYF
size: -
J: TRBJ2-5
length: 14
D: -
V: TRBV7-9

DNA: TGTGCCAGCAGCACAGGACAGGGGGATGGCTACACCTTC
CDR3: CASSTGQGDGYTF
size: -
J: TRBJ1-2
length: 13
D: TRBD1
V: TRBV9

DNA: TGTGCCAGCAGTTTAGGACCCGGGGGTCCTGAAGCTTTCTTT
CDR3: CASSLGPGGPEAFF
size: once
J: TRBJ1-1
length: 14
D: -
V: TRBV28

DNA: TGCGCCAGCGGGACAGGGGATCAGCCCCAGCATTTT
CDR3: CASGTGDQPQHF
size: once
J: TRBJ1-5
length: 12
D: TRBD1
V: TRBV10-1

DNA: TGTGCCAGTAGTAGCCAGCCCGGGACAGGGGCTTCACCCCTCCACTTT
CDR3: CASSSQPGTGASPLHF
size: -
J: TRBJ1-6
length: 16
D: TRBD1
V: TRBV19

DNA: TGCAGCGTTGTTGCCGGGGTTGCCGGCTACACCTTC
CDR3: CSVVAGVAGYTF
size: -
J: TRBJ1-2
length: 12
D: -
V: TRBV29-1

DNA: TGCGCCAGCAGCCCACGGGACAGCGACACCGGGGAGCTGTTTTTT
CDR3: CASSPRDSDTGELFF
size: -
J: TRBJ2-2
length: 15
D: TRBD1
V: TRBV5-1

DNA: TGCGCCAGCAGCAGGGGGACAGGGGTCGAGCAGTACTTC
CDR3: CASSRGTGVEQYF
size: many
J: TRBJ2-7
length: 13
D: TRBD1
V: TRBV5-1

DNA: TGTGCCAGCAGCCAAGAACAGGGGAACACTGAAGCTTTCTTT
CDR3: CASSQEQGNTEAFF
size: -
J: TRBJ1-1
length: 14
D: -
V: TRBV3-1/TRBV3-2

DNA: TGCGCCAGCAGCCAAGATCAGGGTGCTGGTACCGGGGAGCTGTTTTTT
CDR3: CASSQDQGAGTGELFF
size: -
J: TRBJ2-2
length: 16
D: -
V: TRBV4-1

DNA: TGCAGCGTTGACACTCCTCCGGGACAGGGCTACGAGCAGTACTTC
CDR3: CSVDTPPGQGYEQYF
size: -
J: TRBJ2-7
length: 15
D: TRBD1
V: TRBV29-1

DNA: TGTGCCAGCAGTCTAGGAGGAAAACTGTTTTTT
CDR3: CASSLGGKLFF
size: -
J: TRBJ1-4
length: 11
D: -
V: TRBV27

DNA: TGTGCCACCCCCCGGAGGAATGAGAGAGGCTACACCTTC
CDR3: CATPRRNERGYTF
size: -
J: TRBJ1-2
length: 13
D: -
V: TRBV6-5